The 12 T cell receptor beta chains presented below share a single source sample, sequenced in a study of blood T cell repertoires in COVID-19. TCRdb's copy holds only in-frame clones and misses some; the assay was immunoSEQ multiplex PCR. The repertoire holds 150,000 to 180,000 clones, with around 85% as singletons. The sample comprised peripheral blood. The receptor set was obtained from a woman in her fifties or sixties with acute or convalescent COVID-19.

For the CDR3, the DNA is TGTGCCAGCAGCCACAGGGGGCATAACACTGAAGCTTTCTTT. Its translation is CASSHRGHNTEAFF. The rearrangement joins TRBV7-9 to TRBJ1-1; 9 nucleotides match TRBD1. The CDR3 extends over 14 amino acids. Germline V gives CDR1 SEHNR, CDR2 FQNEAQ (reference sequence). Trimming removed 5 bases from V and 2 bases from J; junction bases left unmatched: 3.

The chain recombines TRBV5-8 with TRBJ1-5; D not certain. The V and J ends lost 0 bases and 9 bases respectively, with 13 bases between them. The CDR3 totals 14 residues. Germline V gene data show CDR1 as SGHTS and CDR2 as YDEGEE. The CDR3 DNA follows: TGTGCCAGCAGCTTGGGCCACGGGGTAGCGCCCCAGCATTTT. It specifies CASSLGHGVAPQHF.

The rearrangement links TRBV5-1 to TRBJ2-7; the match to TRBD1 covers 11 bases. The V segment lost 4 bases and the J segment 2 bases; nucleotides outside the gene matches: 5. The CDR3 loop spans 15 amino acids. Germline V gene data show CDR1 as SGHRS and CDR2 as YFSETQ. The DNA for the CDR3 is TGCGCCAGCAGCACAGGACAGGGGGCGGCCTACGAGCAGTACTTC. It translates to CASSTGQGAAYEQYF.

Only a few counts were recorded for this clone. The V call is TRBV5-1, the J call TRBJ2-5; 9 bases fit TRBD2. Germline V gives CDR1 SGHRS, CDR2 YFSETQ. Losses at the gene ends were 1 base for V and 5 bases for J; bases not matched to a gene: 9. This CDR3 spans 16 amino acids. The CDR3 protein is CASSLTAGGPGETQYF. In nucleotides, the CDR3 is TGCGCCAGCAGCTTGACTGCGGGGGGGCCCGGGGAGACCCAGTACTTC.

The genes are TRBV5-4 and TRBJ1-2; 10 positions agree with TRBD1. CDR3 length: 15 amino acids. The junction had 7 bases not matched to a gene; V was cut back by 4 bases and J by 4 bases. Looked up from germline, CDR1 is SGHNT and CDR2 is YYREEE (reference sequence). The CDR3 sequence is CASSPGQGRVYGYTF. The CDR3 nucleotides are TGTGCCAGCAGCCCGGGACAGGGGCGCGTCTATGGCTACACCTTC.

J is TRBJ1-5 and V is TRBV6-6, with D possibly being TRBD1 (6 bases). Trimming took 8 bases from V and 6 from J, leaving 17 bases between them. Germline V gene lookup returns CDR1 MNHNY and CDR2 SVGAGI (reference sequence). The CDR3 is 14 residues long. In nucleotides, the CDR3 is TGTGCCAGCCTCCTGGGGGCAGCGTCTCAGCCCCAGCATTTT. Translation gives CASLLGAASQPQHF.

This clone was counted a few times. V gene TRBV7-9 combines with J gene TRBJ2-2, with D maybe TRBD1 (5 bases). The CDR3 sequence is 14 residues long. Germline V gene lookup returns CDR1 SEHNR and CDR2 FQNEAQ (reference sequence). V lost 7 bases and J lost 5, with 14 bases in between. The DNA for the CDR3 is TGTGCCAGCACCGAAAGGGGTAGAACCGGGGAGCTGTTTTTT. Protein: CASTERGRTGELFF.

This chain joins TRBV18 and TRBJ1-4; possibly TRBD1 for D (5 bases). The V gene's germline CDR1 is KGHSH and CDR2 LQKENI. The CDR3 covers 16 residues. Trimming left V 2 bases short and J 5 bases short, with 15 bases between. For the CDR3, the DNA is TGTGCCAGCTCACCAAGTACAGGAGTAGTCAATGAAAAACTGTTTTTT. Residues: CASSPSTGVVNEKLFF. Based on the CDR3 plus reference TRBV18 and TRBJ1-4, the full variable domain is NAGVMQNPRHLVRRRGQEARLRCSPMKGHSHVYWYRQLPEEGLKFMVYLQKENIIDESGMPKERFSAEFPKEGPSILRIQQVVRGDSAAYFCASSPSTGVVNEKLFFGSGTQLSVL.

The chain has TRBV28 and TRBJ1-2; 8 bases are a match to TRBD1. The CDR3 spans 13 residues. V shed 6 bases and J 7 bases; nucleotides not matched to a gene: 7. The V gene's germline CDR1 is MDHEN and CDR2 SYDVKM. As DNA, the CDR3 is TGTGCCAGCAGCCCGGACAGGGAAGGTGGCTACACCTTC. The encoded protein is CASSPDREGGYTF.

The J gene is TRBJ1-5, the V gene TRBV3-1 (or the pseudogene TRBV3-2), with 9 nucleotides matching TRBD1. This CDR3 has 15 residues. The germline CDR1 and CDR2 sequences are LGHDT and YNNKEL (reference sequence). Trimming at V came to 4 bases and at J to 4 bases, leaving 5 bases not matched to a gene. The CDR3 bases are TGTGCCAGCAGCCTACGGACAGGGGCGAATCAGCCCCAGCATTTT. Protein: CASSLRTGANQPQHF.

This chain connects TRBV5-1 to TRBJ2-3; TRBD1 agrees at 7 bases. With V trimmed by 4 bases and J by 7 bases, 9 bases remained unmatched. CDR1 is SGHRS and CDR2 is YFSETQ in the germline V gene. CDR3 length equals 14 residues. This chain's CDR3 is CASSRDSSPNTQYF. The CDR3 DNA reads TGCGCCAGCAGCCGGGACAGTTCTCCCAATACGCAGTATTTT. The whole variable domain, remainder taken from reference TRBV5-1 and TRBJ2-3, is KAGVTQTPRYLIKTRGQQVTLSCSPISGHRSVSWYQQTPGQGLQFLFEYFSETQRNKGNFPGRFSGRQFSNSRSEMNVSTLELGDSALYLCASSRDSSPNTQYFGPGTRLTVL.

This clone was detected only once. This rearrangement joins TRBV30 to TRBJ2-1; the D is unclear. The germline gives CDR1 GTSNPN, CDR2 SVGIG (reference sequence). The CDR3 sequence is 16 residues long. Trimming removed 0 bases at V and 9 bases at J, with 21 bases between. Here the CDR3 reads CAWSVATSRIYGEQFF. The CDR3 DNA sequence: TGTGCCTGGAGTGTCGCGACATCCCGTATCTACGGTGAGCAGTTCTTC.